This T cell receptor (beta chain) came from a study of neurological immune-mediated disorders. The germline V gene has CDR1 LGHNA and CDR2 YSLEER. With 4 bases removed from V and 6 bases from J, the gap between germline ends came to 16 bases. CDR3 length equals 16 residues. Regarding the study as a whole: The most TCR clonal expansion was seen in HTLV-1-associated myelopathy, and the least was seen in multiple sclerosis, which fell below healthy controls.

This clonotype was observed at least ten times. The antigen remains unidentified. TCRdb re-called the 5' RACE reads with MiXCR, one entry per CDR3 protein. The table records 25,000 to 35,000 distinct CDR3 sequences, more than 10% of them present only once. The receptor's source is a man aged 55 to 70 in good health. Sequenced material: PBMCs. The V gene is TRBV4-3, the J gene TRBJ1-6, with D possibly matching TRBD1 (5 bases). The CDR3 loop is CASSLRGGRTNSPLHF. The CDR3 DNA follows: TGCGCCAGCAGCCTGAGGGGCGGAAGGACTAATTCACCCCTCCACTTT.